This note documents a single T cell receptor (beta chain) sequence. Each CDR3 protein gets one entry after TCRdb re-called the 5' RACE reads with MiXCR. The sample lists about 520,000 distinct CDR3 sequences, under 25% occurring once. These data belong to a study of identical twins. With 4 bases removed from V and 2 bases from J, the gap between germline ends came to 4 bases. Germline loops: CDR1 DFQATT, CDR2 SNEGSKA (reference sequence). There are 11 residues in the CDR3. Healthy Caucasians provided all donations. In addition, the sample was reused for a study of T cells expressing NK-cell markers.

The TCR was taken from a woman aged 18-29 years in good health. This sequence joins TRBV20-1 and TRBJ2-3, with unresolved D. The sample taken for sequencing was CD4+ T cells sorted from blood. CDR3 sequence reads: CSATYTDTQYF. The CDR3 DNA is TGCAGTGCTACCTACACAGATACGCAGTATTTT.